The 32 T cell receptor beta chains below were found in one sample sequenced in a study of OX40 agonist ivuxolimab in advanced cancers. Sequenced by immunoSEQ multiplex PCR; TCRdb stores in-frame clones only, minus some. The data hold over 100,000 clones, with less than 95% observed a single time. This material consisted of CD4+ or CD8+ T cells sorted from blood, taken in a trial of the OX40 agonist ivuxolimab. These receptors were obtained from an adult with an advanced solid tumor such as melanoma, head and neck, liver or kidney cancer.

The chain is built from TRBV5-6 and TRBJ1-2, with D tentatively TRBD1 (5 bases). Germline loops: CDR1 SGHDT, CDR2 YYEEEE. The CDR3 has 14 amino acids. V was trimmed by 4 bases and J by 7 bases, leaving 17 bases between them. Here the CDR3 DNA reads TGTGCCAGCAGCGAGGGTCAGGGCCGGGTTGGCTACACCTTC. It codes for CASSEGQGRVGYTF.

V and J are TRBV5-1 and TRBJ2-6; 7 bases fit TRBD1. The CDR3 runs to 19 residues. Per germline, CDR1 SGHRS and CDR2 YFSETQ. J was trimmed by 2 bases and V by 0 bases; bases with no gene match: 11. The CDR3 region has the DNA TGCGCCAGCAGCTTGGAAGTACAGGGGAACGCTCCTGGGGCCAACGTCCTGACTTTC. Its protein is CASSLEVQGNAPGANVLTF.

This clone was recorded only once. This CDR3 is CASSVGVGGPGGELFF. The CDR3 nucleotides read TGTGCCAGCAGCGTAGGGGTGGGAGGGCCTGGCGGGGAGCTGTTTTTT. The rearrangement links TRBV9 to TRBJ2-2; 7 bases are shared with TRBD2. The V and J ends lost 0 bases and 7 bases, in that order; junction bases with no gene match: 9. CDR1 is SGDLS and CDR2 is YYNGEE in the germline V gene. This CDR3 region has 16 residues.

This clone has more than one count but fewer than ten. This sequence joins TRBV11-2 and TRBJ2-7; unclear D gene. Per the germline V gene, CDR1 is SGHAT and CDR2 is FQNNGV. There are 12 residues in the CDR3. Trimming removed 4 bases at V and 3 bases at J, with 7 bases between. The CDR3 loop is CASSWGGYEQYF. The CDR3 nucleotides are TGTGCCAGCAGCTGGGGTGGCTACGAGCAGTACTTC.

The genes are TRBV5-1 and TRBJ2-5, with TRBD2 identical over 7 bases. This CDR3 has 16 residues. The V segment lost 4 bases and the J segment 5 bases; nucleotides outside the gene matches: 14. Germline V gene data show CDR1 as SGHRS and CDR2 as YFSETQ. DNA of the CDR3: TGCGCCAGCAGCAATGGTGCCGGCGGAGCGGGGGAGACCCAGTACTTC. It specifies CASSNGAGGAGETQYF.

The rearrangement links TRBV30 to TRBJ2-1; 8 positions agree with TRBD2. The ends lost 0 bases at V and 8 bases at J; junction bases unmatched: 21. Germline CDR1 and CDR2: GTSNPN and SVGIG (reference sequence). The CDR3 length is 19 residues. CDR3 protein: CAWSVNRGSGSYLGDEQFF. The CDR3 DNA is TGTGCCTGGAGTGTAAACCGGGGGAGCGGGAGTTACCTTGGGGATGAGCAGTTCTTC.

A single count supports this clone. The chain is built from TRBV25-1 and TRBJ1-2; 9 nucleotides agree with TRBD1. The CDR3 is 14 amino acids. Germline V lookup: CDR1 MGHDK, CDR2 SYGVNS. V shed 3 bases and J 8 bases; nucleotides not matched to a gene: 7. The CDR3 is CASSEDRGMGGYTF. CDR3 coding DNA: TGTGCCAGCAGTGAGGACAGGGGCATGGGCGGCTACACCTTC.

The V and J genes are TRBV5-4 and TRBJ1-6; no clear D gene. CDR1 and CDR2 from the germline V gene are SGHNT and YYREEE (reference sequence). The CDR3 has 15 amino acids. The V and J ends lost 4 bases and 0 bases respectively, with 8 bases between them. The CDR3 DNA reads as TGTGCCAGCAGCCCAGGATACTCCTATAATTCACCCCTCCACTTT. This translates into CASSPGYSYNSPLHF.

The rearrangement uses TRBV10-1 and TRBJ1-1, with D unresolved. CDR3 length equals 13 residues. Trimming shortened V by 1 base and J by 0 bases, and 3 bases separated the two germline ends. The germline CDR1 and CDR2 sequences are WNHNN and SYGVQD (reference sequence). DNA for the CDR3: TGCGCCAGCAGTGAGTACCTGAACACTGAAGCTTTCTTT. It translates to CASSEYLNTEAFF.

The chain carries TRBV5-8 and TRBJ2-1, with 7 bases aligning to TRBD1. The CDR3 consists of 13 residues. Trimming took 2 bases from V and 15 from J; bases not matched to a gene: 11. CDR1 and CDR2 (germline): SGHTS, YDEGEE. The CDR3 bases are TGTGCCAGCAGCTTTGGTAGATGGGGACAGTGGTTCTTC. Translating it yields CASSFGRWGQWFF.

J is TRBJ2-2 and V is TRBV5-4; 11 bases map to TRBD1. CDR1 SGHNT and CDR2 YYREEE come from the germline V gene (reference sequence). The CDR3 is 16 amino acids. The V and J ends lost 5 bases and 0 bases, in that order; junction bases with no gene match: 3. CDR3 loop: CASRGGQGANTGELFF. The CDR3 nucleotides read TGTGCCAGCAGGGGGGGACAGGGGGCGAACACCGGGGAGCTGTTTTTT.

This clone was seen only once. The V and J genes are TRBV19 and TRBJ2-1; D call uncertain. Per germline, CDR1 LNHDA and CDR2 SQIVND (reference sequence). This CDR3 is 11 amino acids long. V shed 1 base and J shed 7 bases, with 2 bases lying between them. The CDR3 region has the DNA TGTGCCAGTAGTATAGGTAATGAGCAGTTCTTC. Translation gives CASSIGNEQFF.

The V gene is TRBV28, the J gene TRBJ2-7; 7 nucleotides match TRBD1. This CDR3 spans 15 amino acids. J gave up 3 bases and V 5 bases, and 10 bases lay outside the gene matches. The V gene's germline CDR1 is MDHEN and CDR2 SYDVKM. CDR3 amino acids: CASSPYRTGLYEQYF. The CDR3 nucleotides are TGTGCCAGCAGTCCCTACCGGACAGGCCTCTACGAGCAGTACTTC.

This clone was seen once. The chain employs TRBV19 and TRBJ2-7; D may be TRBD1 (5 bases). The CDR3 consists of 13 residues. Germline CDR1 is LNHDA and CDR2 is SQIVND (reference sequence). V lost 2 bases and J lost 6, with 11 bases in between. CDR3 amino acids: CASSIHGAPEQYF. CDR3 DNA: TGTGCCAGTAGTATACATGGGGCCCCCGAGCAGTACTTC.

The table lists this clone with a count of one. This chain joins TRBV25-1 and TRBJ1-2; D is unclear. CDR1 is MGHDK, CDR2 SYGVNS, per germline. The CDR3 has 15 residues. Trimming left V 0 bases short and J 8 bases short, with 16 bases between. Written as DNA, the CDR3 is TGTGCCAGCAGTGAATACCCGGGCGGAGGATTGGGCTACACCTTC. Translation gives CASSEYPGGGLGYTF.

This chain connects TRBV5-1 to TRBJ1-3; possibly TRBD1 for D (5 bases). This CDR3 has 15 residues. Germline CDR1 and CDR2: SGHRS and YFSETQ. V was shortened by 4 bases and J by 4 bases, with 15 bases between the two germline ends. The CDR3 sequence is CASSITRDLGNTIYF. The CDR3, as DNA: TGCGCCAGCAGCATTACCAGGGACCTGGGAAACACCATATATTTT.

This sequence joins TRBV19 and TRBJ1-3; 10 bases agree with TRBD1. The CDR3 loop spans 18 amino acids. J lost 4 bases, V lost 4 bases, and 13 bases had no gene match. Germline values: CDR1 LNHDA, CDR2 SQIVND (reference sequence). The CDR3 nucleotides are TGTGCCAGTAGTACCTTATCCGGGACAGGGGAAGTCGGAAACACCATATATTTT. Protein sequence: CASSTLSGTGEVGNTIYF.

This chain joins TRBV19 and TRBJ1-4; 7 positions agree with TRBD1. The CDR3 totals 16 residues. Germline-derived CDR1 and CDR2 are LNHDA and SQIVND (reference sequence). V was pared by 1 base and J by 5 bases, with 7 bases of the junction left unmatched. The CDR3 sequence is CASSIARTGPNEKLFF. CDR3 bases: TGTGCCAGTAGTATAGCCCGGACAGGTCCGAATGAAAAACTGTTTTTT.

The CDR3 here is CASSKTSGDFLEQYF. CDR3 in DNA: TGTGCCAGCAGCAAGACTAGCGGGGACTTCTTGGAGCAGTACTTC. This chain links TRBV2 with TRBJ2-7; 11 nucleotides line up with TRBD2. The CDR3 sequence is 15 residues long. The V gene's germline CDR1 is SNHLY and CDR2 FYNNEI. The V gene end was trimmed by 6 bases and the J gene end by 7 bases; junction bases not matched to a gene: 11.

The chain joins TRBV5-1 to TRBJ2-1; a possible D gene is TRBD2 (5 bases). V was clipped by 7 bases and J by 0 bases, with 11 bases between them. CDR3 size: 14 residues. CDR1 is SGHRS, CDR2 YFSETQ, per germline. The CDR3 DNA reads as TGCGCCAGCCATCTGGACTCCTCCTACAATGAGCAGTTCTTC. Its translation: CASHLDSSYNEQFF.

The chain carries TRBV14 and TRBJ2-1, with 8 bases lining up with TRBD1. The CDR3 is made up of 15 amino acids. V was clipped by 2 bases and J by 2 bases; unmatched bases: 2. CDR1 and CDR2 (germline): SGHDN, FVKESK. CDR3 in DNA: TGTGCCAGCAGCCAAACAGGGGGAACCTACAATGAGCAGTTCTTC. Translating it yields CASSQTGGTYNEQFF.

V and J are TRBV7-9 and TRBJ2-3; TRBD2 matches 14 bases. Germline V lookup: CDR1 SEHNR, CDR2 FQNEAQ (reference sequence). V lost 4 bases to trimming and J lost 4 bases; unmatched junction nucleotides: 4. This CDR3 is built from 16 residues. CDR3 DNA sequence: TGTGCCAGCAGCTCGGGACTAGCGGGAGACTCAGATACGCAGTATTTT. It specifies CASSSGLAGDSDTQYF. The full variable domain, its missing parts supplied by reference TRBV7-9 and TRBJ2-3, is DTGVSQNPRHKITKRGQNVTFRCDPISEHNRLYWYRQTLGQGPEFLTYFQNEAQLEKSRLLSDRFSAERPKGSFSTLEIQRTEQGDSAMYLCASSSGLAGDSDTQYFGPGTRLTVL.

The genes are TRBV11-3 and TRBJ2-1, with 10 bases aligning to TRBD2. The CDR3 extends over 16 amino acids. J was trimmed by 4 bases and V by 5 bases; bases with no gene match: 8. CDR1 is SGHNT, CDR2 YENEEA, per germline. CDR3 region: CASSEGGAGGYNEQFF. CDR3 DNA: TGTGCCAGCAGCGAGGGGGGAGCGGGAGGGTACAATGAGCAGTTCTTC.

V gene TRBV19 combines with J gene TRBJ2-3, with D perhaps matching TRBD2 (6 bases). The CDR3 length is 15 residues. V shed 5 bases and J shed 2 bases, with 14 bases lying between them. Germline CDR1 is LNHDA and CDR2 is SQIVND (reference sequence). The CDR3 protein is CASSLRRDFTDTQYF. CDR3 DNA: TGTGCCAGTAGTCTCCGCCGGGACTTCACAGATACGCAGTATTTT.

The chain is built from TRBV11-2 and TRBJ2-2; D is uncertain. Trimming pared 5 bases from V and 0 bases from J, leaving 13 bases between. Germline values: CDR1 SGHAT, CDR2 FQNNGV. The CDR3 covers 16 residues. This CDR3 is CASSQLNMANTGELFF. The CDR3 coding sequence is TGTGCCAGCAGCCAACTAAACATGGCGAACACCGGGGAGCTGTTTTTT. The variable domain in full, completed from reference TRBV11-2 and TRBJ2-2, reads EAGVAQSPRYKIIEKRQSVAFWCNPISGHATLYWYQQILGQGPKLLIQFQNNGVVDDSQLPKDRFSAERLKGVDSTLKIQPAKLEDSAVYLCASSQLNMANTGELFFGEGSRLTVL.

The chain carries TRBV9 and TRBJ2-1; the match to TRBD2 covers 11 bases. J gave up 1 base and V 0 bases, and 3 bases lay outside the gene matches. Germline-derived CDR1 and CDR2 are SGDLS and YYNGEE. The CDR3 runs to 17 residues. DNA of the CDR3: TGTGCCAGCAGCGTAGGGACTAGCGGGCCTTCCTACAATGAGCAGTTCTTC. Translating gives CASSVGTSGPSYNEQFF.

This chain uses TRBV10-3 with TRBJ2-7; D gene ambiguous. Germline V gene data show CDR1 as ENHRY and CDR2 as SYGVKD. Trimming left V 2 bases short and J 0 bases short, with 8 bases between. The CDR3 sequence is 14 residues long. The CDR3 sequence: CAISEDSFSYEQYF. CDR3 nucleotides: TGTGCCATCAGTGAGGACTCTTTCTCCTACGAGCAGTACTTC.

CDR3 in DNA: TGTGCCAGCAGCTGGGCCGGGACAGGGAACACTGAAGCTTTCTTT. Amino acids: CASSWAGTGNTEAFF. This sequence joins TRBV7-2 and TRBJ1-1; 8 bases fit TRBD1. The CDR3 length is 15 residues. CDR1 and CDR2 (germline): SGHTA, FQGNSA. J lost 1 base, V lost 4 bases, and 5 bases had no gene match.

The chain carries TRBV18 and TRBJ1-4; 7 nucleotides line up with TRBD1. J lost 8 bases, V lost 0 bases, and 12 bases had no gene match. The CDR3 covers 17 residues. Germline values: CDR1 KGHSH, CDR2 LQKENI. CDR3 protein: CASSPPTTDRELEKLFF. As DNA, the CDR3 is TGTGCCAGCTCACCACCCACAACCGACAGGGAACTCGAAAAACTGTTTTTT.

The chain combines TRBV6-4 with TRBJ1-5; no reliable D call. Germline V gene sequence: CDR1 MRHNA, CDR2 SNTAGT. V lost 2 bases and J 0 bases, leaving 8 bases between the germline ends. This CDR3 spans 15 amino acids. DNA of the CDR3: TGTGCCAGCAGTGACCCGGAGTATAGCAATCAGCCCCAGCATTTT. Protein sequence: CASSDPEYSNQPQHF.

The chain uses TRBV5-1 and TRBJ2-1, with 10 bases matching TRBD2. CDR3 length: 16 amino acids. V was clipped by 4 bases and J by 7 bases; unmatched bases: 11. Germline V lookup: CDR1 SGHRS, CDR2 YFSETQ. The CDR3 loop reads CASSPRGGLATNEQFF. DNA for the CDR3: TGCGCCAGCAGCCCAAGGGGGGGACTAGCGACAAATGAGCAGTTCTTC.

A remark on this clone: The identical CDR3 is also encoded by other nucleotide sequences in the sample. In DNA form, the CDR3 reads TGTGCCAGCAGCTTGTCCTACGAGCAGTACTTC. Translation: CASSLSYEQYF. This rearrangement joins TRBV7-2 to TRBJ2-7; D gene ambiguous. V shed 3 bases and J shed 1 base, with 1 base lying between them. Germline CDR1 reads SGHTA; CDR2 reads FQGNSA. This CDR3 has 11 amino acids.